The 10 T cell receptor beta chains below all came from one sample that was sequenced in a study of T-cell reconstitution after alpha-beta-depleted transplantation in children (dated by TCRdb to the mid-2010s). What the treatment or condition label conveys for this sample: allogeneic hematopoietic cell transplantation with graft depleted of TCRalphabeta T cells and CD19 B cells. Receptors were amplified or captured by PCR. TCRdb lists the instrument as Illumina HiSeq 2500. TCR library preparation used molecular barcoding, with unique molecular identifiers applied to normalize quantification of the TCRbeta repertoire. TCRdb itself trimmed the public reads at Q25 with fastp, ran MiXCR and retained productive beta chains. A single entry per CDR3 protein holds the most common genes and DNA from its merged rows. This sample comprises hundreds of thousands of distinct CDR3 sequences, around 13% of them detected only once. The ten largest account for approximately 0.8% of the sample.

The material sequenced was PBMCs, taken before TCRalphabeta/CD19-depleted stem cell transplant. These receptors all come from a girl aged 2 to 9 with congenital amegakaryocytic thrombocytopenia, due to receive a stem cell transplant.

The DNA for the CDR3 is TGTGCCAGCAGCTCTGGGACCGAGGGGCAGACCCAGTACTTC. Protein product: CASSSGTEGQTQYF. This chain joins TRBV7-9 and TRBJ2-5; TRBD1 or TRBD2 may be the D gene (5 bases each). Germline-derived CDR1 and CDR2 are SEHNR and FQNEAQ (reference sequence). CDR3 length: 14 residues. Between the trimmed V and J ends, which lost 4 bases and 6 bases, there was a span of 15 bases.

This clonotype showed up many times. The chain employs TRBV4-1 and TRBJ2-7, with TRBD1 identical over 7 bases. Germline V gene lookup returns CDR1 MGHRA and CDR2 YSYEKL. The J segment lost 7 bases and the V segment lost 1 base, leaving 4 bases of the junction unmatched. The length of the CDR3 is 13 residues. The CDR3 region has the DNA TGCGCCAGCAGCCAAGGACAGGGCGGAGAGCAGTACTTC. This gives the protein CASSQGQGGEQYF.

The sample holds many counts of this clonotype. At one end the junction does not follow the germline gene, possibly because of a read error. This chain uses TRBV5-1 with TRBJ2-7, with D possibly TRBD1 on 5 matching bases. Germline lookup yields CDR1 SGHRS and CDR2 YFSETQ. There are 14 residues in the CDR3. The CDR3 bases are TGTGCCAGCAGCCCTCGCGACAGCTCCTACGAGCAGTACTTC. This gives the protein CASSPRDSSYEQYF.

The chain links TRBV5-1 to TRBJ2-5; 13 bases map to TRBD2. Germline V lookup: CDR1 SGHRS, CDR2 YFSETQ. The CDR3 spans 14 residues. Trimming cost V 6 bases and J 4 bases; bases outside gene matches: 3. DNA of the CDR3: TGCGCCAGCAAGACTAGCGGGAGGTCAGAGACCCAGTACTTC. Translation: CASKTSGRSETQYF.

CDR3 loop: CSARVRGYTDTQYF. In DNA form, the CDR3 reads TGCAGTGCTAGAGTGCGGGGATACACAGATACGCAGTATTTT. The chain uses TRBV20-1 and TRBJ2-3; weak D call: TRBD2 (6 bases). Trimming took 1 base from V and 2 from J, leaving 10 bases between them. Germline values: CDR1 DFQATT, CDR2 SNEGSKA (reference sequence). The CDR3 sequence is 14 residues long.

This clonotype was picked up many times. The rearrangement links TRBV20-1 to TRBJ2-7, with D possibly being TRBD1 or TRBD2 (5 bases each). The germline gives CDR1 DFQATT, CDR2 SNEGSKA (reference sequence). V was cut by 6 bases and J by 3 bases, with 18 bases left in between. This CDR3 spans 14 amino acids. Here the CDR3 reads CSAITGTTGYEQYF. The CDR3 nucleotides read TGCAGTGCCATTACCGGGACCACGGGCTACGAGCAGTACTTC.

This clonotype was recorded many times. The genes are TRBV29-1 and TRBJ2-1; D call uncertain. V lost 6 bases, J lost 9 bases, and 12 bases lay in between. Per germline, CDR1 SQVTM and CDR2 ANQGSEA. The length of the CDR3 is 11 residues. In DNA form, the CDR3 reads TGCAGCGTCACGCCTCCCCGTGAGCAGTTCTTC. Amino acids: CSVTPPREQFF.

This clonotype was seen at least ten times. The gene calls are TRBV28 and TRBJ2-3; no firm D call. The CDR3 runs to 15 residues. V dropped 7 bases and J dropped 2 bases, with 16 bases sitting between them. Germline values: CDR1 MDHEN, CDR2 SYDVKM. The CDR3, as DNA: TGTGCCAGCACAAGTTTACGCGGAAACACAGATACGCAGTATTTT. Its protein product is CASTSLRGNTDTQYF.

This clonotype was detected only a few times. This rearrangement joins TRBV7-8 to TRBJ2-1, with D possibly being TRBD2 (5 bases). With 5 bases removed from V and 7 bases from J, the gap between germline ends came to 21 bases. CDR3 size: 16 residues. Per germline, CDR1 SGHVS and CDR2 FQNEAQ. The CDR3 sequence: CASSPGSGSSLNEQFF. The CDR3 nucleotides are TGTGCCAGCAGCCCCGGTTCGGGATCTAGCCTAAATGAGCAGTTCTTC.

The chain couples TRBV20-1 to TRBJ1-6; 9 nucleotides match TRBD1. V trimming: 4 bases; J trimming: 3 bases; junction bases outside the gene matches: 13. The germline gives CDR1 DFQATT, CDR2 SNEGSKA (reference sequence). CDR3 length: 18 amino acids. Here the CDR3 reads CSATLPPGQGIYNSPLHF. As DNA, the CDR3 is TGCAGTGCTACACTACCTCCGGGACAGGGAATCTATAATTCACCCCTCCACTTT.